These T cell receptor beta chains were read from a single sample in a study of naive and memory T cell subsets. TCRdb called the UMI-ligation and nested PCR reads again in MiXCR, with one record for every CDR3 protein. The table records 130,000 to 150,000 distinct CDR3 sequences, about 20% of them present only once. Sequenced sample: naive CD4+ T cells from blood. The receptors here all came from a human donor in good health. Each CDR3 is given with its conserved first and last residue. The order of the fields is J gene, D gene, clone size, V gene, CDR3 protein, CDR3 DNA. A D gene is named only where the DNA matches it firmly. Clone size is shown for a subset of rows, as once, few, many or a class of expanded clone.

j_call: TRBJ2-3; d_call: -; clone_size: many; v_call: TRBV29-1; cdr3_aa: CSVYTDTQYF; cdr3_nt: TGCAGCGTTTACACAGATACGCAGTATTTT
j_call: TRBJ2-3; d_call: -; clone_size: many; v_call: TRBV12-3/TRBV12-4; cdr3_aa: CASSLALQRGDTQYF; cdr3_nt: TGTGCCAGCAGTTTAGCGCTTCAGCGAGGGGATACGCAGTATTTT
j_call: TRBJ2-1; d_call: -; clone_size: -; v_call: TRBV6-1; cdr3_aa: CASSDNRVF; cdr3_nt: TGTGCCAGCAGTGACAACAGGGTTTTT
j_call: TRBJ2-6; d_call: TRBD1; clone_size: few; v_call: TRBV6-2/TRBV6-3; cdr3_aa: CASGKLRDRASGANVLTF; cdr3_nt: TGTGCCAGCGGCAAACTCCGGGACAGGGCCTCTGGGGCCAACGTCCTGACTTTC
j_call: TRBJ2-1; d_call: TRBD2; clone_size: few; v_call: TRBV7-3; cdr3_aa: CASSLQAGGVYEQFF; cdr3_nt: TGTGCCAGCAGCTTACAAGCGGGAGGGGTCTATGAGCAGTTCTTC
j_call: TRBJ2-1; d_call: -; clone_size: many; v_call: TRBV28; cdr3_aa: CASRPGQYNEQFF; cdr3_nt: TGTGCCAGCAGACCCGGACAGTACAATGAGCAGTTCTTC
j_call: TRBJ2-7; d_call: TRBD1; clone_size: many; v_call: TRBV28; cdr3_aa: CASSNSGTGDNEQYF; cdr3_nt: TGTGCCAGCAGTAACTCCGGGACAGGGGACAACGAGCAGTACTTC
j_call: TRBJ2-5; d_call: TRBD2; clone_size: many; v_call: TRBV5-4; cdr3_aa: CASSLAGVGETQYF; cdr3_nt: TGTGCCAGCAGCCTAGCGGGAGTGGGAGAGACCCAGTACTTC
j_call: TRBJ2-3; d_call: -; clone_size: -; v_call: TRBV5-5; cdr3_aa: CASSLPRGGTDTQYF; cdr3_nt: TGTGCCAGCAGCTTGCCCAGGGGTGGCACAGATACGCAGTATTTT
j_call: TRBJ2-1; d_call: -; clone_size: many; v_call: TRBV18; cdr3_aa: CASSPPRGVDDEQFF; cdr3_nt: TGTGCCAGCTCACCACCGAGAGGGGTGGACGATGAGCAGTTCTTC
j_call: TRBJ1-5; d_call: TRBD1; clone_size: -; v_call: TRBV7-9; cdr3_aa: CASSHKKGTVGGNQPQHF; cdr3_nt: TGTGCCAGCAGCCACAAAAAAGGGACAGTCGGTGGAAATCAGCCCCAGCATTTT
j_call: TRBJ2-2; d_call: TRBD2; clone_size: -; v_call: TRBV27; cdr3_aa: CASQRRTSGSPGELFF; cdr3_nt: TGTGCCAGCCAACGAAGGACTAGCGGGAGTCCCGGGGAGCTGTTTTTT
j_call: TRBJ2-3; d_call: -; clone_size: few; v_call: TRBV29-1; cdr3_aa: CSLAGLADTQYF; cdr3_nt: TGCAGCCTTGCCGGTCTCGCAGATACGCAGTATTTT
j_call: TRBJ2-7; d_call: -; clone_size: -; v_call: TRBV29-1; cdr3_aa: CSVEGSYEQYF; cdr3_nt: TGCAGCGTTGAAGGCAGCTACGAGCAGTACTTC
j_call: TRBJ1-6; d_call: TRBD1; clone_size: few; v_call: TRBV27; cdr3_aa: CASSPRQGRNSPLHF; cdr3_nt: TGTGCCAGCAGTCCACGACAGGGTCGAAATTCACCCCTCCACTTT
j_call: TRBJ2-1; d_call: TRBD2; clone_size: many; v_call: TRBV24-1; cdr3_aa: CATSQAGGVRDEQFF; cdr3_nt: TGTGCCACCAGTCAGGCGGGAGGGGTTCGCGATGAGCAGTTCTTC
j_call: TRBJ1-6; d_call: -; clone_size: few; v_call: TRBV12-3/TRBV12-4; cdr3_aa: CASSLVQGRGSPLHF; cdr3_nt: TGTGCCAGCAGTTTGGTACAGGGCCGGGGCTCACCCCTCCACTTT
j_call: TRBJ2-3; d_call: -; clone_size: -; v_call: TRBV2; cdr3_aa: CASNLESSTDTQYF; cdr3_nt: TGTGCCAGCAACTTGGAGTCATCCACAGATACGCAGTATTTT
j_call: TRBJ2-3; d_call: TRBD1; clone_size: few; v_call: TRBV5-4; cdr3_aa: CASSRDSWDTQYF; cdr3_nt: TGTGCCAGCAGCAGGGACAGTTGGGATACGCAGTATTTT
j_call: TRBJ2-1; d_call: TRBD1; clone_size: few; v_call: TRBV6-1; cdr3_aa: CATTVRGLKEQFF; cdr3_nt: TGTGCCACCACCGTGAGGGGGCTAAAAGAGCAGTTCTTC
j_call: TRBJ1-4; d_call: -; clone_size: few; v_call: TRBV29-1; cdr3_aa: CSARNEKLFF; cdr3_nt: TGCAGCGCCCGAAATGAAAAACTGTTTTTT
j_call: TRBJ2-7; d_call: -; clone_size: few; v_call: TRBV10-3; cdr3_aa: CAISEPGRSYEQYF; cdr3_nt: TGTGCCATCAGCGAGCCGGGACGGTCCTACGAGCAGTACTTC
j_call: TRBJ1-1; d_call: -; clone_size: -; v_call: TRBV18; cdr3_aa: CASSPPSGAFKNTEAFF; cdr3_nt: TGTGCCAGCTCACCACCTTCAGGGGCCTTTAAGAACACTGAAGCTTTCTTT
j_call: TRBJ2-1; d_call: TRBD2; clone_size: many; v_call: TRBV9; cdr3_aa: CASSVAGGPFYEQFF; cdr3_nt: TGTGCCAGCAGCGTAGCGGGAGGGCCCTTCTATGAGCAGTTCTTC
j_call: TRBJ2-2; d_call: -; clone_size: -; v_call: TRBV25-1; cdr3_aa: CASSGSSGGSTGELFF; cdr3_nt: TGTGCCAGCAGTGGATCTAGTGGGGGAAGCACCGGGGAGCTGTTTTTT
j_call: TRBJ1-1; d_call: TRBD1; clone_size: few; v_call: TRBV28; cdr3_aa: CASLRSGGTEAFF; cdr3_nt: TGTGCCAGCCTAAGGTCAGGGGGAACTGAAGCTTTCTTT
j_call: TRBJ1-5; d_call: TRBD1; clone_size: -; v_call: TRBV10-2; cdr3_aa: CASRTGQGNQPQHF; cdr3_nt: TGCGCCAGCAGGACCGGACAGGGGAATCAGCCCCAGCATTTT
j_call: TRBJ2-1; d_call: -; clone_size: many; v_call: TRBV20-1; cdr3_aa: CSAPLGGPYNEQFF; cdr3_nt: TGCAGTGCGCCGCTGGGCGGGCCCTACAATGAGCAGTTCTTC
j_call: TRBJ2-1; d_call: TRBD2; clone_size: few; v_call: TRBV25-1; cdr3_aa: CASSEYGGGSHEQFF; cdr3_nt: TGTGCCAGCAGTGAATACGGCGGGGGGTCTCATGAGCAGTTCTTC
j_call: TRBJ2-5; d_call: -; clone_size: few; v_call: TRBV29-1; cdr3_aa: CSVEEYPGTQYF; cdr3_nt: TGCAGCGTTGAAGAATATCCGGGGACCCAGTACTTC
j_call: TRBJ1-1; d_call: -; clone_size: few; v_call: TRBV1; cdr3_aa: CTSSQDRPGQNTEAFF; cdr3_nt: TGCACCAGCAGCCAAGATCGTCCCGGACAGAACACTGAAGCTTTCTTT
j_call: TRBJ2-1; d_call: -; clone_size: few; v_call: TRBV30; cdr3_aa: CAWSGHEQFF; cdr3_nt: TGTGCCTGGAGTGGGCATGAGCAGTTCTTC
j_call: TRBJ2-1; d_call: TRBD1; clone_size: few; v_call: TRBV6-1; cdr3_aa: CASRRRGTGYNEQFF; cdr3_nt: TGTGCCAGCAGGAGAAGAGGGACAGGATACAATGAGCAGTTCTTC
j_call: TRBJ1-1; d_call: TRBD1; clone_size: -; v_call: TRBV27; cdr3_aa: CASSLWPGQGRRYTEAFF; cdr3_nt: TGTGCCAGCAGTTTATGGCCGGGACAGGGGAGACGGTACACTGAAGCTTTCTTT
j_call: TRBJ1-1; d_call: TRBD1; clone_size: few; v_call: TRBV29-1; cdr3_aa: CSVDRRGQGKTEAFF; cdr3_nt: TGCAGCGTAGATCGCAGGGGGCAGGGGAAGACTGAAGCTTTCTTT
j_call: TRBJ2-6; d_call: -; clone_size: -; v_call: TRBV28; cdr3_aa: CAIDTRPGGANVLTF; cdr3_nt: TGTGCCATCGACACCCGACCGGGGGGGGCCAACGTCCTGACTTTC
j_call: TRBJ2-7; d_call: -; clone_size: -; v_call: TRBV30; cdr3_aa: CASSGFSPVEQYF; cdr3_nt: TGTGCCTCTTCAGGGTTCTCCCCTGTCGAGCAGTACTTC
j_call: TRBJ2-7; d_call: -; clone_size: few; v_call: TRBV7-2; cdr3_aa: CASSFVDGPYEQYF; cdr3_nt: TGTGCCAGCAGCTTTGTGGACGGACCCTACGAGCAGTACTTC
j_call: TRBJ1-1; d_call: TRBD1; clone_size: few; v_call: TRBV29-1; cdr3_aa: CSVGQGAYTEAFF; cdr3_nt: TGCAGCGTTGGGCAGGGGGCTTACACTGAAGCTTTCTTT
j_call: TRBJ2-5; d_call: -; clone_size: -; v_call: TRBV6-1; cdr3_aa: CASLGPYQETQYF; cdr3_nt: TGTGCCAGCTTGGGACCGTACCAAGAGACCCAGTACTTC